Given below is one TCR beta chain in context. The CDR3 has 13 residues. Germline CDR1 SEHNR, CDR2 FQNEAQ (reference sequence). Trimming removed 5 bases from V and 7 bases from J; junction bases left unmatched: 7. The data were taken from a study of blood T cell repertoires in COVID-19. Across the whole study: Specimens from acute and convalescent COVID-19 originated in the United States, Italy and Spain.

During active infection, Seattle patients enrolled and were then monitored through disease. The assay was immunoSEQ multiplex PCR, and TCRdb's table has in-frame clones only and misses some. The sample gives under 150,000 clones, 85% to 90% of which show up once; just over 5.5% is in the top ten. What was sequenced was peripheral blood. This rearrangement joins TRBV7-9 to TRBJ1-1, with 7 bases lining up with TRBD1. The source is a woman aged 55-70 years with COVID-19, enrolled during active disease. The CDR3 loop reads CASSLAQGFEAFF. In DNA form, the CDR3 reads TGTGCCAGCAGCCTCGCACAGGGGTTTGAAGCTTTCTTT.